The entry that follows covers one TCR beta chain sequence. The CDR3 length is 15 residues. Germline loops: CDR1 SGHVS, CDR2 FNYEAQ. V trimming: 5 bases; J trimming: 4 bases; junction bases outside the gene matches: 7. The sample is drawn from a study of T cells after yellow fever vaccination. Across the whole study: SMART-Seq v4 Ultra Low Input prepared libraries from low-cell fractions.

TCRdb recomputed calls from the 5' RACE reads with MiXCR, one row per CDR3 protein. This table holds more than 350,000 distinct CDR3 sequences, roughly 12% found once. The sample here was PBMCs, taken on the day of the first yellow fever vaccination. The sequence derives from a man between 18 and 29 years old who received the YFV17D yellow fever vaccine. The chain joins TRBV7-6 to TRBJ1-5; 8 bases line up with TRBD1. The CDR3 here is CASSGNQGANQPQHF. CDR3 coding DNA: TGTGCCAGCAGCGGTAATCAGGGGGCGAATCAGCCCCAGCATTTT.